This T cell receptor (beta chain) originates from a study of cytomegalovirus exposure and HLA in healthy donors. Produced via immunoSEQ multiplex PCR; TCRdb's table is partial and in-frame only. Among some 240,000 clones listed, approximately 86% were seen once. Whole-study findings and limits: As was reported, the classifier diagnosed cytomegalovirus status with high specificity and sensitivity. In a later analysis, first-cohort TCR clusters were found to tend to co-occur in the roughly 120 validation repertoires. Most TCRs appeared rarely, but some public TCRs recurred in many donors.

This clone has a handful of counts. Its cognate antigen is unknown. Germline V gene data show CDR1 as SGHNT and CDR2 as YENEEA. The V segment lost 2 bases and the J segment 3 bases; nucleotides outside the gene matches: 5. The CDR3 length is 16 residues. The sequence was obtained from a woman aged 25 to 39 in good health and CMV-seropositive. V usage is TRBV11-3 and J usage is TRBJ2-3, with 10 bases that match TRBD1. Sequencing was performed on PBMCs. DNA for the CDR3: TGTGCCAGCAGCTTATTCGGGACAGGGGTAACAGATACGCAGTATTTT. Translated: CASSLFGTGVTDTQYF. The variable domain in full, completed from reference TRBV11-3 and TRBJ2-3, reads EAGVVQSPRYKIIEKKQPVAFWCNPISGHNTLYWYLQNLGQGPELLIRYENEEAVDDSQLPKDRFSAERLKGVDSTLKIQPAELGDSAVYLCASSLFGTGVTDTQYFGPGTRLTVL.